This T cell receptor (beta chain) emerged from a study of shared clonotypes between healthy human individuals (dated by TCRdb to the early 2020s). A note on the overall study: Three men and two women, aged 18 to 49 years, made up the cohort. Per donor, three plates each were used for CD4 naive and CD4 memory, two for CD8 naive, and one for CD8 memory. Blood TCR repertoires of about 5 healthy adults were deeply sequenced to estimate repertoire size and the extent of clonotype sharing between individuals. Libraries were prepared and TCR repertoires were sequenced by different laboratories using diverse techniques, in order to increase sequencing depth and limit assay-specific biases. Leukapheresis yielded between about 0.85 and 10 billion PBMCs per donor.

Broad study findings and their caveats: Sampling was restricted to blood, and TCR repertoires in tissues likely differ from the TCR repertoires found in blood. Compared with non-shared clonotypes, the clonotypes found in all four sorted-subset donors had higher generation probabilities. Naive subsets generally had larger estimated clonotype richness than memory subsets. Rarefaction of sorted-subset datasets indicated incomplete sequencing despite the large sequencing depth. Approximately 5% of naive CD4, 3% to 3.5% of naive CD8, 2.3% of memory CD4, and about 0.4% of memory CD8 clonotypes were shared across a handful of donors. Pairwise subsampling indicated that sequencing depth was expected to affect the degree of clonotype sharing among donors. The small number of donors limited the genetic and exposure-history diversity represented.

The donors were healthy, HIV-negative adults who had no recently reported acute infections or vaccinations. Every donor was a Caucasian adult living in Nashville, Tennessee, USA. Magnetic negative selection was used to enrich CD4+ T cells, after which naive cells were positively selected on CD45RA and the negative fraction became the memory subset. Blood was collected by leukapheresis, and PBMCs were isolated by Ficoll-Histopaque density gradient centrifugation and then cryopreserved in liquid nitrogen vapor phase. Analytical flow cytometry was used to check the purity and quantity of every magnetically sorted T cell population. From each sorted fraction, genomic DNA was isolated and quantified by UV absorbance on a Nanodrop 2000c. TCR CDR3 regions were amplified from genomic DNA by multiplex PCR using the deep immunoSEQ assay. Extracted genomic DNA from each cell subset was spread evenly across all wells of several immunoSEQ 96-well plates, with each plate serving as a replicate. For sorted subsets, about 220 ng of genomic DNA, equivalent to roughly 30,000 T cell genomes, went into each replicate PCR. The purified libraries were quantified using a Qubit 3.0 fluorometer, sized with a Bioanalyzer 2100, and then quantified again using the KAPA Library Quantification kit. Every immunoSEQ 96-well plate was sequenced on a dedicated single-read 150-cycle Illumina NextSeq 550 flow cell. Per the source publication's procedure: Because only junctional sequences without quality scores were contained in the immunoSEQ output, filtering matching that applied to full-length reads could not be performed. Sequences were annotated with PyIR, a Python wrapper for IgBLAST v1.9, and V/J genes and CDR3 were assigned using IMGT germline references. Reads were filtered out if the reads had weak V/J assignments (E-value above 1e-6), no CDR3, stop codons, out-of-frame junctions, or ambiguous translated residues. V3J clonotypes were defined as sequences sharing the same inferred V gene, J gene, and CDR3 amino acid sequence. The percentage overlap between two repertoires was calculated by dividing the number of shared unique clonotypes by the size of the smaller repertoire. RTK rarefaction, the Chao1 estimator, and Recon v2.1 estimates of unobserved clonotypes were used to assess repertoire richness. OLGA was used to compute generation probabilities for all TCRbeta clonotypes that the gDNA method yielded from a few donors. As stored in TCRdb, this immuneACCESS dataset retains in-frame rearrangements with V and J assigned. A fraction of the clones does not appear; measured against another copy, unresolved V genes explain less than half of the discrepancy, and the remainder lacks a known reason. Clone size and V and J calls were adopted from that table, with D and trimming inferred from the DNA. The sample has 550,000 to 700,000 clones on record, 60% to 75% of them singletons. The ten largest clones capture about 1.8% of the sample.

From the germline V gene, CDR1 is SGHAT and CDR2 is FQNNGV. The CDR3, cysteine through phenylalanine, is 15 amino acids long. Only the CDR3 portion is preserved as DNA: 45 bases, with reading frame beginning at the first base. Germline trimming: 1 base from V, 7 bases from J; junction bases outside gene matches: 8. Comments on this clone: Its cognate antigen has yet to be identified. The input lacks base qualities; no much larger clone sits a single base away.

The receptor's source is a woman in her twenties or thirties in good health. This receptor chain uses TRBV11-2 and TRBJ2-7; 9 junctional bases match TRBD1. The sequenced sample consisted of memory CD4+ T cells sorted from blood. The cell subset or site label on this specimen signifies: CD45RA-negative fraction. The nucleotides read TGTGCCAGCAGCTTAGTCCCGGGACAGGGAACAGAGCAGTACTTC. Its translation reads: CASSLVPGQGTEQYF.